This TCR beta chain was documented in a study of blood T cell repertoires in COVID-19. Study information: The cDNA or gDNA used as material had been derived from T cells, B-cell-depleted T cells, or PBMCs.

Germline lookup yields CDR1 SNHLY and CDR2 FYNNEI. The CDR3 loop spans 14 amino acids. The V and J ends lost 10 bases and 0 bases, in that order; junction bases with no gene match: 5. The repertoire was sequenced with immunoSEQ multiplex PCR; TCRdb's copy has only in-frame clones and lacks some. The sample has about 330,000 clones; about nine tenths are singletons. Sequencing used PBMCs or T cells enriched from blood (not recorded which). This TCR was sampled from a woman in her late teens or twenties who had recovered from COVID-19. The genes are TRBV2 and TRBJ2-2; TRBD2 matches 7 bases. As DNA, the CDR3 is TGTGCCACACGACTAGCCTCGAACACCGGGGAGCTGTTTTTT. Its translation: CATRLASNTGELFF.